The entry below gives a single T cell receptor beta chain sequence along with its context. Its target is not known. Sequenced by immunoSEQ multiplex PCR; TCRdb stores in-frame clones only, minus some. The repertoire includes under 1,900,000 clones, around 98.5% of them detected once, and approximately 0.4% sits in the top ten. The data were taken from a study of shared clonotypes between healthy human individuals. Study-level results: Clonotypes that were shared across four donors made up approximately 5% of naive CD4 clonotypes.

Donors, without exception, were Caucasian adults residing in Nashville, Tennessee. Trimming stripped 0 bases from V and 3 bases from J, with 14 bases between. Per germline, CDR1 SGHRS and CDR2 YFSETQ. The CDR3 spans 16 residues. The V and J genes are TRBV5-1 and TRBJ2-3; TRBD1 is a possible D gene (6 bases). The sequence derives from a man aged 25-45 years in good health. What was sequenced was naive CD4+ T cells sorted from blood. Regarding subset: CD45RA+ positively selected. The CDR3 DNA is TGCGCCAGCAGCTTGGAGAGCACAGGGCTGACAGATACGCAGTATTTT. Translated, it gives CASSLESTGLTDTQYF. Full variable domain (outside the CDR3, taken from reference TRBV5-1 and TRBJ2-3): KAGVTQTPRYLIKTRGQQVTLSCSPISGHRSVSWYQQTPGQGLQFLFEYFSETQRNKGNFPGRFSGRQFSNSRSEMNVSTLELGDSALYLCASSLESTGLTDTQYFGPGTRLTVL.